Sequencing of this T cell receptor (beta chain) was carried out in a study of cytomegalovirus exposure and HLA in healthy donors. Remarks on this clone: Its antigen is unknown.

The CDR3 has 15 amino acids. CDR1 is SGHNT, CDR2 YENEEA, per germline. J gave up 5 bases and V 4 bases, and 4 bases lay outside the gene matches. Study-level findings and limits: Three chains tied to CMV proved CMV antigen-specific in vitro. Researchers counted approximately 160 TCR beta chains as cytomegalovirus-associated. An analysis that came later showed most CMV-associated TCR beta chains appearing HLA-restricted. Later analysis revealed greater clonal expansion in HLA-associated TCR beta chains than in equally common others.

Use of 60 Vbeta and 13 Jbeta primers characterized the PCR. Assay used: immunoSEQ multiplex PCR; TCRdb lists only in-frame clones, some missing. The sample includes around 120,000 clones, approximately 80% seen only once; the top ten take less than 3%. Specimen: PBMCs. J is TRBJ2-1 and V is TRBV11-3; 11 bases fit TRBD2. This clonotype was obtained from a woman between 35 and 50 years old in good health and CMV-seropositive. CDR3 in DNA: TGTGCCAGCAGCTCGGGACTAGCGGCGAACAATGAGCAGTTCTTC. This translates into CASSSGLAANNEQFF.